This TCR beta chain was found in a study of blood T cell repertoires in COVID-19 (dated by TCRdb to 2018 to 2020). For the study in its entirety: Collaborator samples came from the United States, Italy and Spain and covered acute and convalescent phases of COVID-19. The prospective study material was composed of cDNA or gDNA derived from T cells, B-cell-depleted T cells, or PBMCs. Deeply sampled blood TCRbeta repertoires from subjects exposed to, actively infected with, or recovered from COVID-19 were included in the dataset. A freely available public database, intended as a resource for researchers studying the immune response to SARS-CoV-2, is where the repertoires were released. The samples were drawn from the first 160 participants of the ongoing ImmuneRACE study and from 1,254 subjects provided by 6 global collaborators. A de-identified subject ID, COVID-19 status, age in years and sex were almost always included in the sample metadata. Where available, HLA class I and class II types were taken from metadata supplied by the sample provider and were not determined by assay-based typing.

This clone was found once. Which antigen it targets is not known. Base qualities were left out, and no much larger clone turns up one base away. From V the trimming removes 5 bases and from J it removes 3 bases, while the gene matches leave 8 bases of the junction unaccounted for. Taken from cysteine to phenylalanine, the CDR3 has 15 residues. Only the CDR3 DNA is retained, 45 bases long and in frame from the first base. In the germline V gene, CDR1 corresponds to MDHEN and CDR2 to SYDVKM. Each collaborating institution followed its own protocols to collect whole blood in K2EDTA tubes. For TCRbeta analysis, collaborators shipped samples in one of three forms: frozen whole blood, isolated PBMCs, or DNA extracted from either of those sample types. General conclusions and limits of the study: The quantity of clinical and demographic metadata differed by source and by participant and was supplied without curation.

TCRbeta CDR3 regions were amplified from genomic DNA using the immunoSEQ Assay, a bias-controlled multiplex PCR. The study's processing was this. The number of nucleated cells in each sample was estimated from the amplification of reference gene primers within the assay. To quantify the absolute abundance of each unique TCRbeta CDR3 rearrangement, sequence reads were collapsed and filtered. For each sample, productive Simpson clonality was calculated as the square root of Simpson's diversity index across productive rearrangements. As stored in TCRdb, this immuneACCESS dataset retains in-frame rearrangements with V and J assigned. A fraction of the clones does not appear; measured against another copy, unresolved V genes explain less than half of the discrepancy, and the remainder lacks a known reason. V and J calls and clone size are as listed in that table; D and trimming were resolved from the DNA. The table for this sample lists approximately 96,000 clones; approximately 91% of them were counted only once. Roughly 3% of the sample rests with the top ten.

Sequenced input: peripheral blood. Recombination linked TRBV28 to TRBJ2-7, with 9 bases matching TRBD2. This receptor was identified in a woman at least 80 years old with acute or convalescent COVID-19. The DNA is TGTGCCAGCAGTCAACCGGGACTAGCAGGCTACGAGCAGTACTTC. This translates into CASSQPGLAGYEQYF.